These 25 T cell receptor beta chains share one sample of origin, sequenced in a study of OX40 agonist ivuxolimab in advanced cancers. Clones were read by immunoSEQ multiplex PCR, and TCRdb kept only the in-frame ones, dropping some. The sample shows roughly 56,000 clones, 89% of them seen only once. Here the sequenced sample was CD4+ or CD8+ T cells sorted from blood, taken in a trial of the OX40 agonist ivuxolimab. The origin of the receptors is an adult with an advanced solid tumor such as melanoma, head and neck, liver or kidney cancer.

Written as DNA, the CDR3 is TGTGCCGCCGGACAGACGGTAGACGAGCAGTACTTC. Translation: CAAGQTVDEQYF. The rearrangement joins TRBV7-9 to TRBJ2-7; TRBD1 might be the D (6 bases). V lost 11 bases and J 5 bases, leaving 16 bases between the germline ends. Germline V gene lookup returns CDR1 SEHNR and CDR2 FQNEAQ (reference sequence). The CDR3 length is 12 residues.

The chain carries TRBV9 and TRBJ2-7, with 8 bases fitting TRBD2. The V and J ends lost 3 bases and 2 bases, in that order; junction bases with no gene match: 7. CDR3 length equals 15 residues. Germline CDR1 reads SGDLS; CDR2 reads YYNGEE. CDR3 sequence reads: CASSAGGDLTYEQYF. The CDR3 DNA sequence: TGTGCCAGCAGCGCCGGGGGGGACTTGACCTACGAGCAGTACTTC.

The chain uses TRBV7-8 and TRBJ2-5; D gene ambiguous. The V and J ends lost 1 base and 4 bases respectively, with 7 bases between them. This CDR3 is built from 13 residues. Germline V CDR1 and CDR2: SGHVS, FQNEAQ. CDR3 in amino acids: CASSLGGPETQYF. As DNA, the CDR3 is TGTGCCAGCAGCTTAGGGGGTCCAGAGACCCAGTACTTC.

The chain uses TRBV28 and TRBJ2-7, with D uncertain. V was pared by 7 bases and J by 0 bases, with 13 bases between. The germline V gene has CDR1 MDHEN and CDR2 SYDVKM. The CDR3 runs to 14 residues. As DNA, the CDR3 is TGTGCCAGCACCAGGCCCTGGGGCTCCTACGAGCAGTACTTC. Protein: CASTRPWGSYEQYF.

There are a few counts of this clone. This chain connects TRBV9 to TRBJ2-2; 13 positions agree with TRBD2. Looked up from germline, CDR1 is SGDLS and CDR2 is YYNGEE. The CDR3 contains 15 residues. The J segment lost 7 bases and the V segment lost 4 bases, leaving 4 bases of the junction unmatched. CDR3 amino acids: CASSPGLAGDGELFF. The CDR3 DNA reads TGTGCCAGCAGCCCAGGACTAGCGGGAGACGGGGAGCTGTTTTTT. Full variable domain (rest looked up from reference TRBV9 and TRBJ2-2): DSGVTQTPKHLITATGQRVTLRCSPRSGDLSVYWYQQSLDQGLQFLIQYYNGEERAKGNILERFSAQQFPDLHSELNLSSLELGDSALYFCASSPGLAGDGELFFGEGSRLTVL.

This sequence joins TRBV13 and TRBJ2-2; D perhaps matches TRBD2 (6 bases). The germline V gene encodes CDR1 PRHDT and CDR2 FYEKMQ (reference sequence). Trimming removed 5 bases from V and 3 bases from J, with 16 bases in between. The CDR3 sequence is 16 residues long. The CDR3 protein is CASSPLGGSDTGELFF. Here the CDR3 DNA reads TGTGCCAGCAGCCCCCTCGGAGGGTCAGACACCGGGGAGCTGTTTTTT.

The J gene is TRBJ2-1, the V gene TRBV21-1; the table gives TRBD2 as D, unverified against the DNA. TRBV21-1 is a documented pseudogene. The CDR3 totals 19 residues. The CDR3 DNA follows: TGTGCCAGCAGCATGAGGTGGACTAGCGGGAGCGGGGGCCACAATGAGCAGTTCTTC. It codes for CASSMRWTSGSGGHNEQFF.

The chain recombines TRBV9 with TRBJ2-3; 10 bases line up with TRBD2. The CDR3 extends over 13 amino acids. Germline CDR1 and CDR2: SGDLS and YYNGEE. Losses at the gene ends were 7 bases for V and 4 bases for J; bases not matched to a gene: 3. The CDR3 spells CASGTSGADTQYF. CDR3 nucleotide sequence: TGTGCCAGCGGAACTAGCGGGGCAGATACGCAGTATTTT.

This chain joins TRBV27 and TRBJ2-3, with D tentatively TRBD1 or TRBD2 (5 bases each). Germline V gene data show CDR1 as MNHEY and CDR2 as SMNVEV (reference sequence). This CDR3 has 16 amino acids. The V end lost 0 bases, the J end lost 2 bases, and 12 bases lay between the germline ends. The CDR3 is CASSLSSGSHTDTQYF. CDR3 sequence (DNA): TGTGCCAGCAGTTTATCCTCAGGGAGTCACACAGATACGCAGTATTTT.

This clone was counted between two and nine times. The V call is TRBV30, the J call TRBJ1-1; no firm D call. The germline gives CDR1 GTSNPN, CDR2 SVGIG (reference sequence). CDR3 length equals 13 residues. V was cut by 1 base and J by 1 base, with 7 bases left in between. The CDR3 loop is CAWSAVPNTEAFF. Written as DNA, the CDR3 is TGTGCCTGGAGTGCTGTCCCGAACACTGAAGCTTTCTTT. Full variable domain (outside the CDR3, taken from reference TRBV30 and TRBJ1-1): SQTIHQWPATLVQPVGSPLSLECTVEGTSNPNLYWYRQAAGRGLQLLFYSVGIGQISSEVPQNLSASRPQDRQFILSSKKLLLSDSGFYLCAWSAVPNTEAFFGQGTRLTVV.

A few counts support this clone. The chain links TRBV7-3 to TRBJ2-2, with 8 nucleotides matching TRBD1. The junction had 11 bases not matched to a gene; V was cut back by 4 bases and J by 4 bases. This CDR3 comprises 17 residues. Germline V lookup: CDR1 SGHTA, CDR2 FQGTGA. CDR3 protein: CASSSPSDRAVTGELFF. The CDR3 bases are TGTGCCAGCAGCTCACCGTCGGACAGGGCGGTCACCGGGGAGCTGTTTTTT.

This sequence joins TRBV15 and TRBJ2-2; TRBD2 matches at 14 bases. Germline V gene sequence: CDR1 LNHNV, CDR2 YYDKDF (reference sequence). With 1 base clipped from V and 6 bases from J, the junction kept 7 bases outside the gene matches. This CDR3 comprises 18 residues. The CDR3 protein is CATSRAKTSGRAPGELFF. The DNA for the CDR3 is TGTGCCACCAGCAGAGCTAAGACTAGCGGGAGGGCCCCCGGGGAGCTGTTTTTT. Together with reference TRBV15 and TRBJ2-2, the CDR3 gives the full variable domain: DAMVIQNPRYQVTQFGKPVTLSCSQTLNHNVMYWYQQKSSQAPKLLFHYYDKDFNNEADTPDNFQSRRPNTSFCFLDIRSPGLGDTAMYLCATSRAKTSGRAPGELFFGEGSRLTVL.

The chain carries TRBV5-6 and TRBJ1-5; 10 nucleotides match TRBD1. This CDR3 region has 14 residues. V shed 3 bases, J shed 4 bases, and the junction held 1 base outside the gene matches. Germline V CDR1 and CDR2: SGHDT, YYEEEE. The CDR3 DNA reads as TGTGCCAGCAGCTGGGGACAGGGGAATCAGCCCCAGCATTTT. Translation gives CASSWGQGNQPQHF.

The gene calls are TRBV13 and TRBJ1-2; 10 bases agree with TRBD1. The germline V gene encodes CDR1 PRHDT and CDR2 FYEKMQ (reference sequence). The CDR3 loop spans 14 amino acids. J lost 3 bases, V lost 6 bases, and 4 bases had no gene match. CDR3 sequence: CASSSDRGDYGYTF. The CDR3 bases are TGTGCCAGCAGTTCGGACAGGGGGGACTATGGCTACACCTTC.

This rearrangement joins TRBV7-8 to TRBJ2-7, with D uncertain. V shed 5 bases and J shed 4 bases, with 15 bases lying between them. The CDR3 runs 14 residues. Germline loops: CDR1 SGHVS, CDR2 FQNEAQ. For the CDR3, the DNA is TGTGCCAGCAGCCCGAGAGTACAGAATTACGAGCAGTACTTC. This gives the protein CASSPRVQNYEQYF.

This chain joins TRBV5-1 and TRBJ2-5; possible D gene TRBD1, 5 bases. This CDR3 spans 14 amino acids. The germline CDR1 and CDR2 sequences are SGHRS and YFSETQ. Trimming took 0 bases from V and 1 from J, leaving 7 bases between them. CDR3 region: CASSLGGPQETQYF. The DNA for the CDR3 is TGCGCCAGCAGCTTGGGGGGCCCCCAAGAGACCCAGTACTTC. The full variable domain, completed using reference TRBV5-1 and TRBJ2-5, is KAGVTQTPRYLIKTRGQQVTLSCSPISGHRSVSWYQQTPGQGLQFLFEYFSETQRNKGNFPGRFSGRQFSNSRSEMNVSTLELGDSALYLCASSLGGPQETQYFGPGTRLLVL.

The chain is built from TRBV6-5 and TRBJ1-1; 7 bases line up with TRBD1. Germline values: CDR1 MNHEY, CDR2 SVGAGI. There are 14 residues in the CDR3. V lost 2 bases, J lost 1 base, and 1 base stayed unmatched. CDR3 nucleotides: TGTGCCAGCAGTTACGCAGGGGGGAACACTGAAGCTTTCTTT. Translation: CASSYAGGNTEAFF.

This clone was recorded once. The chain recombines TRBV7-9 with TRBJ2-1; D is undetermined. The CDR3 is 16 amino acids. Trimming shortened V by 1 base and J by 4 bases, and 14 bases separated the two germline ends. Germline values: CDR1 SEHNR, CDR2 FQNEAQ (reference sequence). The CDR3 here is CASSLGLPSKYNEQFF. CDR3 in DNA: TGTGCCAGCAGCTTAGGCCTACCCTCAAAGTACAATGAGCAGTTCTTC. Full variable domain (remainder filled in from reference TRBV7-9 and TRBJ2-1): DTGVSQNPRHKITKRGQNVTFRCDPISEHNRLYWYRQTLGQGPEFLTYFQNEAQLEKSRLLSDRFSAERPKGSFSTLEIQRTEQGDSAMYLCASSLGLPSKYNEQFFGPGTRLTVL.

The rearrangement uses TRBV7-9 and TRBJ2-6; D gene unclear. Germline values: CDR1 SEHNR, CDR2 FQNEAQ (reference sequence). V lost 11 bases and J lost 0, with 11 bases in between. This CDR3 region has 14 residues. The CDR3 DNA follows: TGTGCCGAGCCCGAGGTCTCTGGGGCCAACGTCCTGACTTTC. Translated: CAEPEVSGANVLTF.

This chain joins TRBV6-1 and TRBJ2-6; D is undetermined. The CDR3 extends over 14 amino acids. The germline CDR1 and CDR2 sequences are MNHNS and SASEGT. Trimming pared 1 base from V and 0 bases from J, leaving 1 base between. The CDR3 DNA reads TGTGCCAGCAGTGAAGGCTCTGGGGCCAACGTCCTGACTTTC. It encodes CASSEGSGANVLTF.

The CDR3 sequence: CASSVADRNNQPQHF. The DNA for the CDR3 is TGTGCCAGCAGCGTGGCGGACAGGAACAATCAGCCCCAGCATTTT. The rearrangement links TRBV7-9 to TRBJ1-5; TRBD1 matches at 7 bases. Germline CDR1 reads SEHNR; CDR2 reads FQNEAQ (reference sequence). The CDR3 sequence is 15 residues long. The junction had 7 bases not matched to a gene; V was cut back by 5 bases and J by 3 bases.

In this sample, this clone turned up a few times. V usage is TRBV9 and J usage is TRBJ2-5, with D tentatively TRBD2 (5 bases). Germline assignment: CDR1 SGDLS and CDR2 YYNGEE. The CDR3 is made up of 15 amino acids. Trimming stripped 4 bases from V and 2 bases from J, with 15 bases between. CDR3 coding DNA: TGTGCCAGCAGCTCCCCCTTAGCGCCTCAAGAGACCCAGTACTTC. It codes for CASSSPLAPQETQYF. Supplemented by reference TRBV9 and TRBJ2-5, the full variable domain reads DSGVTQTPKHLITATGQRVTLRCSPRSGDLSVYWYQQSLDQGLQFLIQYYNGEERAKGNILERFSAQQFPDLHSELNLSSLELGDSALYFCASSSPLAPQETQYFGPGTRLLVL.

In its sample, this clone was seen a few times. The J gene is TRBJ2-1, the V gene TRBV5-6; D unclear. V lost 1 base, J lost 6 bases, and 20 bases lay in between. The CDR3 covers 17 residues. Germline values: CDR1 SGHDT, CDR2 YYEEEE. CDR3 in amino acids: CASSLFIMPTRGNEQFF. The CDR3 DNA follows: TGTGCCAGCAGCTTGTTTATTATGCCCACACGCGGCAATGAGCAGTTCTTC. Full variable domain (rest looked up from reference TRBV5-6 and TRBJ2-1): DAGVTQSPTHLIKTRGQQVTLRCSPKSGHDTVSWYQQALGQGPQFIFQYYEEEERQRGNFPDRFSGHQFPNYSSELNVNALLLGDSALYLCASSLFIMPTRGNEQFFGPGTRLTVL.

This CDR3 is CASSQTASANNEQFF. The CDR3 bases are TGCGCCAGCAGCCAAACCGCTAGCGCGAACAATGAGCAGTTCTTC. The V and J genes are TRBV4-3 and TRBJ2-1, with TRBD2 as a possible D gene (6 bases). The germline V and J ends were trimmed by 2 bases and 5 bases, with 13 bases remaining between them. Germline CDR1 reads LGHNA; CDR2 reads YSLEER. The CDR3 contains 15 residues.

The V call is TRBV11-1, the J call TRBJ2-7, with a possible D match to TRBD2 (5 bases). Germline CDR1 SGHAT, CDR2 FQDESV (reference sequence). The V and J ends lost 5 bases and 3 bases respectively, with 17 bases between them. The CDR3 is made up of 15 amino acids. CDR3 bases: TGTGCCAGCAGCCCGGCTTCGGGGTCGGTCTACGAGCAGTACTTC. Translating gives CASSPASGSVYEQYF.